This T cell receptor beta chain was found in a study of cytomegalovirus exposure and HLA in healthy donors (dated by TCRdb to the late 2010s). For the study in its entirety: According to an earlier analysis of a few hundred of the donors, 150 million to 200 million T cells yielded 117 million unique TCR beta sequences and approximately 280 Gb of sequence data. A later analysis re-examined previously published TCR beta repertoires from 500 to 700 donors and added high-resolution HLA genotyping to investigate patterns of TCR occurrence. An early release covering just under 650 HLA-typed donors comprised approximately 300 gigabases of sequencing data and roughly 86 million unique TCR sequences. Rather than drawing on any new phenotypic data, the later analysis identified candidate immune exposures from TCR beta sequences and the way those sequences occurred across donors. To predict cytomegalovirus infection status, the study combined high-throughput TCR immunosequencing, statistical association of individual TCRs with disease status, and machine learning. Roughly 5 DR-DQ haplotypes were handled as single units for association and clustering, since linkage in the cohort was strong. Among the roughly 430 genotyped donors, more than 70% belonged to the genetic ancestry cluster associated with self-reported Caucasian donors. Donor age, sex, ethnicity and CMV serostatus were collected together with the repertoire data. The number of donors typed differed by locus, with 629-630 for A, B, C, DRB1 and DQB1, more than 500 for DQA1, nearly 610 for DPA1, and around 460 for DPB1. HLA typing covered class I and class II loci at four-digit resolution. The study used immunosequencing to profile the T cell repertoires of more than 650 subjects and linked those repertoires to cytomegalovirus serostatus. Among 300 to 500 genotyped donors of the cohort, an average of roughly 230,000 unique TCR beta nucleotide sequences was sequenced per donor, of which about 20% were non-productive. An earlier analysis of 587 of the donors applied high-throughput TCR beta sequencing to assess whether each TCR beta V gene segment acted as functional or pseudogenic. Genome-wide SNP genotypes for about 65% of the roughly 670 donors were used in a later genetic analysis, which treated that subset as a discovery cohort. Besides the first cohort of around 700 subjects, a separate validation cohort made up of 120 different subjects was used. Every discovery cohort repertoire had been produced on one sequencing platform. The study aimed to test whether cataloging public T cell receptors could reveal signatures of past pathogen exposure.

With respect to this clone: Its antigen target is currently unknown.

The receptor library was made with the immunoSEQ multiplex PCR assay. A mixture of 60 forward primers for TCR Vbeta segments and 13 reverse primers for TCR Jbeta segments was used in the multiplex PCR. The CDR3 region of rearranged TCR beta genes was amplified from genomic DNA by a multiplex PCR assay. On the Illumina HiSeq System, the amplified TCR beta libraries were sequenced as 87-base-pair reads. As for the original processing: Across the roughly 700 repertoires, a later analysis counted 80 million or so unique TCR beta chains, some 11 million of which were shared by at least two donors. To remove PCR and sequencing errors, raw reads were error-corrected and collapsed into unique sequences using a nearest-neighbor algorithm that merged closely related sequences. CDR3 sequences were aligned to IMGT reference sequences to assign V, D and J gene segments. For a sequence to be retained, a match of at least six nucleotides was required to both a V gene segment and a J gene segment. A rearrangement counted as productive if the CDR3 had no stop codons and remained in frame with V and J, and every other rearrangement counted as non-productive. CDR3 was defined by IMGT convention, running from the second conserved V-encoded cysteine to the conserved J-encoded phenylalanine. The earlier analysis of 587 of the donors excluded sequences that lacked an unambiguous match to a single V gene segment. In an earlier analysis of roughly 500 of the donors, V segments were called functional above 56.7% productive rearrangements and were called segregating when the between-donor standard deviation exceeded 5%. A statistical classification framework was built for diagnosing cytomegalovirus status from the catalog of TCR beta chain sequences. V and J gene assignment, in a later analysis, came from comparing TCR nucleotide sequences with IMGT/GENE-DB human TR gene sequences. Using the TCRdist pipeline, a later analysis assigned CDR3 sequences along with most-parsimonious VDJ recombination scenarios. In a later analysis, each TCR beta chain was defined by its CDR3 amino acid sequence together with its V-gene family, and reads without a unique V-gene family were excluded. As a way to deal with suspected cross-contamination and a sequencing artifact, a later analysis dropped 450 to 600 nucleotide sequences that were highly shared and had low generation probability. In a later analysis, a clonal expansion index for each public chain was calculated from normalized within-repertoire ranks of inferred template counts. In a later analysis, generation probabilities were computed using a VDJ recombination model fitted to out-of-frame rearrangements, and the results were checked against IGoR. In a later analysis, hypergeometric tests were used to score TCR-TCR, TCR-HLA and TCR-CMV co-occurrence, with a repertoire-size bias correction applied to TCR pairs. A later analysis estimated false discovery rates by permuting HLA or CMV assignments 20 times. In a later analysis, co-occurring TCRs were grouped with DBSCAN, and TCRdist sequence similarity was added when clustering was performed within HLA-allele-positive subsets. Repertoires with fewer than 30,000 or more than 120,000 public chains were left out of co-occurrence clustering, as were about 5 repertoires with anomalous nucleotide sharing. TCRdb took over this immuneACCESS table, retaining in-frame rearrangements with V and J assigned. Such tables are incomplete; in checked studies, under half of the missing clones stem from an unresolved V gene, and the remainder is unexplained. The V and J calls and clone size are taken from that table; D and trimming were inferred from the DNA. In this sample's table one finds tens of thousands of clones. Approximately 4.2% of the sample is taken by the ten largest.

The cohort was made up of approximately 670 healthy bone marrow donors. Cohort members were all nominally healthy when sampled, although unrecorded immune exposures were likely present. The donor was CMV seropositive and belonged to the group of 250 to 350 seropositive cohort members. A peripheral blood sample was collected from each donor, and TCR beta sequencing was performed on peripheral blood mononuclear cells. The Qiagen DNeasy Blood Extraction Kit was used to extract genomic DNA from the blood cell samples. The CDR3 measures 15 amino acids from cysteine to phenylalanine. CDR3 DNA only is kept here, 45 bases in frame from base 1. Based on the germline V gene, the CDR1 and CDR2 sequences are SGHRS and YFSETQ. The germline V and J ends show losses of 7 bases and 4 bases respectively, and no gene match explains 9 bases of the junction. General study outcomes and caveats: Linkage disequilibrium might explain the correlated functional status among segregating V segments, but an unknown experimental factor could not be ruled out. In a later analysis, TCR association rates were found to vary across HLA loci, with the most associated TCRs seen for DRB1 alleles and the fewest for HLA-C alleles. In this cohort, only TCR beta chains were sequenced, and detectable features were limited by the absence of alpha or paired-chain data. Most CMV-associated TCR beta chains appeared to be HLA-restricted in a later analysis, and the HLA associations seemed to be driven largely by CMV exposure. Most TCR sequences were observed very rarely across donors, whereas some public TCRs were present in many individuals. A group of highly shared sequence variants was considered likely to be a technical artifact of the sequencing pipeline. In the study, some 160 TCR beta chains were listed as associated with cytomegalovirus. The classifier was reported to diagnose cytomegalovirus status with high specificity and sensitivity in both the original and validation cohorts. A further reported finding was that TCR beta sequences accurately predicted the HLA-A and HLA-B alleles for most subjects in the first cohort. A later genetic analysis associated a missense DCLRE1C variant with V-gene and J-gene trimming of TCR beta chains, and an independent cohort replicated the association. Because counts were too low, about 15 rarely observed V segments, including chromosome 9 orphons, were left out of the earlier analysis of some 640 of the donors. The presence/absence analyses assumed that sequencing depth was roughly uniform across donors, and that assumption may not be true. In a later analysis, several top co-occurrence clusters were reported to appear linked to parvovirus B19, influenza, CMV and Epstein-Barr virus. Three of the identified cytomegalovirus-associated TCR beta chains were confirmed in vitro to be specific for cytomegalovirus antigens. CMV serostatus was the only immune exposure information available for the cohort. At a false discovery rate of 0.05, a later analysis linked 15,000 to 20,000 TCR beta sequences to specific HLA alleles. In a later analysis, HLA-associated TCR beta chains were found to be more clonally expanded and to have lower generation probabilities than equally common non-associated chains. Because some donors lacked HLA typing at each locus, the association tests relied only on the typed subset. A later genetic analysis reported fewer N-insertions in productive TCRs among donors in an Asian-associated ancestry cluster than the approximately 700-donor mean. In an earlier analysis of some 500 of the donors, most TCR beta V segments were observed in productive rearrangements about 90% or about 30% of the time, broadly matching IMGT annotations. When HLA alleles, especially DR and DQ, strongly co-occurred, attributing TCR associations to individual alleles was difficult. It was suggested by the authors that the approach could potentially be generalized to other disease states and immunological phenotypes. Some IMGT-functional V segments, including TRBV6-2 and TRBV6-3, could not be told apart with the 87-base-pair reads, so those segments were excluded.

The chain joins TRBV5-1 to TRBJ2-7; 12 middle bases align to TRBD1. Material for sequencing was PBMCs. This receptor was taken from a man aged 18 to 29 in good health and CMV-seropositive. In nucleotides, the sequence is TGCGCCAGCGGCCAGGGACAGGGGGCGATGTACGAGCAGTACTTC. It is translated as CASGQGQGAMYEQYF.